These 25 T cell receptor beta chains were sequenced from one sample in a study of blood T cells in healthy people across ages. Primers used in a second PCR of roughly 6 to 11 cycles were a sample-barcoded 5' primer and a J-beta primer mix. TCRdb passed the 5' RACE reads through MiXCR, listing each CDR3 protein once. The table includes around 2 million distinct CDR3 sequences, 35% to 50% detected once. The sample consisted of blood. All receptors come from a human donor in good health.

This clonotype has just one count. The chain combines TRBV7-9 with TRBJ2-3; 7 positions match TRBD1. The length of the CDR3 is 13 residues. The ends lost 2 bases at V and 7 bases at J; junction bases unmatched: 3. CDR1 SEHNR and CDR2 FQNEAQ come from the germline V gene (reference sequence). The CDR3 DNA sequence: TGTGCCAGCAGCTTATCGGACAGGCATACGCAGTATTTT. Translating gives CASSLSDRHTQYF.

This sequence joins TRBV20-1 and TRBJ2-3; D not certain. CDR3 length: 14 residues. Germline CDR1 reads DFQATT; CDR2 reads SNEGSKA (reference sequence). The V end lost 3 bases, the J end lost 4 bases, and 14 bases lay between the germline ends. CDR3 sequence: CSASRLLISDTQYF. The DNA for the CDR3 is TGCAGTGCTAGCCGTCTTCTAATCTCAGATACGCAGTATTTT.

This clonotype showed up many times. The rearrangement uses TRBV29-1 and TRBJ2-1, with D perhaps being TRBD1 or TRBD2 (6 bases each). Between the trimmed V and J ends, which lost 3 bases and 4 bases, there was a span of 10 bases. Germline V gene data show CDR1 as SQVTM and CDR2 as ANQGSEA. The CDR3 is 13 amino acids. This chain's CDR3 is CSVEGGEYNEQFF. The CDR3 bases are TGCAGCGTTGAGGGGGGCGAATACAATGAGCAGTTCTTC.

V usage is TRBV24-1 and J usage is TRBJ2-3; no clear D gene. The V gene lost 5 bases and the J gene lost 1 base, with 9 bases spanning the gap. The CDR3 is 14 amino acids. The germline gives CDR1 KGHDR, CDR2 SFDVKD. The CDR3, as DNA: TGTGCCACCAGTGCCTTTGCGGGCACAGATACGCAGTATTTT. Translating gives CATSAFAGTDTQYF.

The sample holds a few counts of this clonotype. V and J are TRBV6-2 or TRBV6-3 and TRBJ2-7, with D hard to call. There are 15 residues in the CDR3. Trimming removed 6 bases from V and 2 bases from J, with 17 bases in between. In germline, CDR1 is MNHEY, CDR2 SVGEGT. CDR3 bases: TGTGCCAGCAGCCCACGGGCAGGCTTAACCTACGAGCAGTACTTC. Amino acid sequence: CASSPRAGLTYEQYF.

The genes are TRBV7-8 and TRBJ2-7; 14 nucleotides align to TRBD2. CDR3 length: 17 amino acids. Germline V gene sequence: CDR1 SGHVS, CDR2 FQNEAQ. The V segment lost 5 bases and the J segment 2 bases; nucleotides outside the gene matches: 8. The CDR3 DNA follows: TGTGCCAGCAGCCCGACTAGCGGGGGGGGAAGAACCTACGAGCAGTACTTC. Its protein product is CASSPTSGGGRTYEQYF.

The chain joins TRBV9 to TRBJ2-4; TRBD1 matches at 7 bases. The assigned J gene may be wrong: the sequence end matches TRBJ2-7 better. Germline CDR1 and CDR2: SGDLS and YYNGEE. This CDR3 contains 17 residues. This CDR3 is CASSVDPRQGPNYEQYF. The CDR3, as DNA: TGTGCCAGCAGCGTAGACCCTCGACAGGGCCCCAACTACGAGCAGTACTTC.

Many counts were recorded for this clonotype. The rearrangement joins TRBV7-2 to TRBJ2-5; no clear D. V lost 3 bases and J 3 bases, leaving 5 bases between the germline ends. Germline CDR1 is SGHTA and CDR2 is FQGNSA. This CDR3 is 12 amino acids long. CDR3 sequence reads: CASSFGKETQYF. CDR3 sequence (DNA): TGTGCCAGCAGCTTCGGTAAAGAGACCCAGTACTTC.

This clonotype came up a few times. The chain employs TRBV5-1 and TRBJ2-1; 10 bases fit TRBD2. With V trimmed by 6 bases and J by 5 bases, 8 bases remained unmatched. The CDR3 consists of 15 residues. Germline CDR1 reads SGHRS; CDR2 reads YFSETQ. The CDR3 DNA reads as TGCGCCAGCACCTCCCCAACTAGCGGGGACAATGAGCAGTTCTTC. Translation gives CASTSPTSGDNEQFF.

To note about this clonotype: This may come from a read error, since a much larger clone is one base off. The chain combines TRBV7-9 with TRBJ2-5; 7 bases are shared with TRBD1. The DNA end is a closer match to TRBJ2-7, so the J assignment may be wrong. Looked up from germline, CDR1 is SEHNR and CDR2 is FQNEAQ (reference sequence). The CDR3 consists of 13 residues. CDR3 loop: CASSPDRYYEQYF. In DNA form, the CDR3 reads TGTGCCAGCAGCCCGGACAGGTACTACGAGCAGTACTTC.

This clonotype was counted between two and nine times. DNA of the CDR3: TGCAGCGTTGAAGGGACTTGGGACGCGTCCTACAATGAGCAGTTCTTC. It translates to CSVEGTWDASYNEQFF. The chain employs TRBV29-1 and TRBJ2-1; D assignment may be TRBD1 or TRBD2 (5 bases each). CDR3 size: 16 residues. Germline loops: CDR1 SQVTM, CDR2 ANQGSEA. The V gene lost 1 base and the J gene lost 1 base, with 14 bases spanning the gap.

This sequence joins TRBV20-1 and TRBJ1-2, with D perhaps TRBD1 (6 bases). CDR3 length: 18 amino acids. Per the germline V gene, CDR1 is DFQATT and CDR2 is SNEGSKA (reference sequence). V shed 1 base and J shed 0 bases, with 21 bases lying between them. CDR3: CSARASTHRTVTNYGYTF. For the CDR3, the DNA is TGCAGTGCTAGAGCTTCTACGCACAGGACAGTAACTAACTATGGCTACACCTTC.

This chain connects TRBV7-3 to TRBJ2-1; 11 bases are shared with TRBD2. The J segment lost 8 bases and the V segment lost 1 base, leaving 7 bases of the junction unmatched. The CDR3 totals 16 residues. Per germline, CDR1 SGHTA and CDR2 FQGTGA. The CDR3 sequence: CASSLRLAGGVDEQFF. CDR3 coding DNA: TGTGCCAGCAGCTTAAGGCTAGCGGGGGGTGTGGATGAGCAGTTCTTC.

The rearrangement joins TRBV7-2 to TRBJ1-5; TRBD1 aligns across 9 bases. Looked up from germline, CDR1 is SGHTA and CDR2 is FQGNSA. The junction had 5 bases not matched to a gene; V was cut back by 1 base and J by 7 bases. CDR3 length equals 15 residues. Written as DNA, the CDR3 is TGTGCCAGCAGCTTAGAACGGACAGGGGTCCAGCCCCAGCATTTT. It encodes CASSLERTGVQPQHF.

The chain employs TRBV9 and TRBJ2-7; TRBD2 matches at 10 bases. Germline-derived CDR1 and CDR2 are SGDLS and YYNGEE. V lost 0 bases to trimming and J lost 3 bases; unmatched junction nucleotides: 3. The CDR3 runs to 15 residues. The CDR3 sequence is CASSVGIAGGYEQYF. The CDR3 bases are TGTGCCAGCAGCGTAGGCATAGCGGGGGGCTACGAGCAGTACTTC.

This clonotype was observed at least ten times. The rearrangement joins TRBV29-1 to TRBJ2-5, with 7 nucleotides matching TRBD2. Germline values: CDR1 SQVTM, CDR2 ANQGSEA. V dropped 7 bases and J dropped 0; count of bases not matched to a gene: 5. This CDR3 has 13 residues. The CDR3 here is CSAGAGDQETQYF. The CDR3 DNA is TGCAGCGCCGGGGCGGGGGACCAAGAGACCCAGTACTTC.

Many counts were recorded for this clonotype. The J gene is TRBJ2-3, the V gene TRBV29-1, with D possibly being TRBD1 (6 bases). The CDR3 sequence is 15 residues long. Per germline, CDR1 SQVTM and CDR2 ANQGSEA. Trimming shortened V by 1 base and J by 1 base, and 12 bases separated the two germline ends. The CDR3 DNA sequence: TGCAGCGTTGAAGGGGCCGCAGGGGGCACAGATACGCAGTATTTT. It codes for CSVEGAAGGTDTQYF.

This clonotype was seen ten or more times. The chain has TRBV4-3 and TRBJ2-7; D not resolved. Trimming shortened V by 4 bases and J by 2 bases, and 9 bases separated the two germline ends. CDR3 size: 13 residues. Germline values: CDR1 LGHNA, CDR2 YSLEER. In DNA, the CDR3 is TGCGCCAGCAGCCCTTCGGTCGCCTACGAGCAGTACTTC. Translation: CASSPSVAYEQYF.

CDR3 region: CASSLVSGASGANVLTF. For the CDR3, the DNA is TGCGCCAGCAGCTTGGTTAGCGGTGCTTCTGGGGCCAACGTCCTGACTTTC. The gene calls are TRBV5-1 and TRBJ2-6; tentative D call: TRBD2 (6 bases). The CDR3 length is 17 residues. From germline, CDR1 is SGHRS and CDR2 YFSETQ. The V and J ends lost 0 bases and 1 base respectively, with 11 bases between them.

The table lists this clonotype with a few counts. The chain combines TRBV24-1 with TRBJ2-7; D gene unclear. Judging by the DNA end, TRBJ2-5 fits better; the J call may be wrong. Per germline, CDR1 KGHDR and CDR2 SFDVKD. This CDR3 spans 12 amino acids. The CDR3 nucleotides are TGTGCCACCAGTGGTGATGCTGAGACCCAGTACTTC. Translation gives CATSGDAETQYF.

The count of this clonotype is one. The rearrangement uses TRBV7-9 and TRBJ1-2, with D uncertain. With 5 bases removed from V and 5 bases from J, the gap between germline ends came to 12 bases. CDR1 is SEHNR and CDR2 is FQNEAQ in the germline V gene (reference sequence). The CDR3 is made up of 13 amino acids. This chain's CDR3 is CASSEHITYGYTF. The DNA of the CDR3 is TGTGCCAGCAGCGAACATATTACATATGGCTACACCTTC.

This clonotype was recorded only once. The chain has TRBV4-3 and TRBJ1-2; D uncertain. The CDR3 is made up of 14 amino acids. V was shortened by 4 bases and J by 4 bases, with 13 bases between the two germline ends. Germline V gives CDR1 LGHNA, CDR2 YSLEER. The CDR3 DNA is TGCGCCAGCAGCCCGATCGTCGGGGTCTATGGCTACACCTTC. This translates into CASSPIVGVYGYTF.

The chain recombines TRBV24-1 with TRBJ2-1; no reliable D call. The CDR3 runs 13 residues. Germline assignment: CDR1 KGHDR and CDR2 SFDVKD. Trimming left V 4 bases short and J 10 bases short, with 13 bases between. The CDR3 coding sequence is TGTGCCACCAGTGACTCCCCAAAATGGGAGCAGTTCTTC. Translating it yields CATSDSPKWEQFF.

For the CDR3, the DNA is TGTGCCAGCAGTTACGGTAGCGGGGGGGCCTCCTACAATGAGCAGTTCTTC. It codes for CASSYGSGGASYNEQFF. The gene calls are TRBV6-2 or TRBV6-3 and TRBJ2-1; TRBD2 agrees at 11 bases. CDR1 MNHEY and CDR2 SVGEGT come from the germline V gene. This CDR3 is built from 17 residues. Trimming took 2 bases from V and 0 from J; bases not matched to a gene: 3.

This clonotype was seen a few times. The chain joins TRBV6-6 to TRBJ2-7, with D unclear. V was trimmed by 4 bases and J by 3 bases, leaving 13 bases between them. The CDR3 contains 14 residues. In germline, CDR1 is MNHNY, CDR2 SVGAGI (reference sequence). The CDR3 reads CASSSHESYYEQYF. The CDR3, as DNA: TGTGCCAGCAGTTCCCACGAAAGCTACTACGAGCAGTACTTC.